The 18 T cell receptor beta chains presented below share a single source sample, sequenced in a study of T cell repertoires in cytomegalovirus infection (dated by TCRdb to between 2017 and 2020). Their antigens remain unidentified. Instrument used: Illumina HiSeq 1500. Clones were called with MiXCR by TCRdb after fastp trimmed the public reads at Q25, and only in-frame beta chains were retained. Each entry is one CDR3 protein sequence, shown with its most common DNA and genes. Here the sample has some 150,000 distinct CDR3 sequences; about 31% occur a single time. The ten largest clones add up to roughly half of the sample. The treatment or condition label, as the study defines it: in vitro stimulation with specific CMV peptide epitopes to enrich CMV-specific T cells. This specimen consisted of CD8+ T cells from cultured PBMCs, obtained from culture after CMV antigen stimulation. The receptors here all came from a human donor in good health (CMV status not recorded). Some clones in this sample may be carry-over from other donors' samples.

The table lists this clonotype with a few counts. The chain carries TRBV7-9 and TRBJ1-6; D unresolved. CDR3 length equals 17 residues. Per the germline V gene, CDR1 is SEHNR and CDR2 is FQNEAQ (reference sequence). V lost 5 bases and J 3 bases, leaving 17 bases between the germline ends. The CDR3 DNA reads TGTGCCAGCAGCGGGGATGAGTTGACCCTCTATAATTCACCCCTCCACTTT. Amino acids: CASSGDELTLYNSPLHF. The complete variable domain, with remaining parts taken from reference TRBV7-9 and TRBJ1-6, reads DTGVSQNPRHKITKRGQNVTFRCDPISEHNRLYWYRQTLGQGPEFLTYFQNEAQLEKSRLLSDRFSAERPKGSFSTLEIQRTEQGDSAMYLCASSGDELTLYNSPLHFGNGTRLTVT.

This clonotype occurred a few times. The J gene is TRBJ2-1, the V gene TRBV6-2 or TRBV6-3; D ambiguous. CDR3 length: 12 amino acids. Germline lookup yields CDR1 MNHEY and CDR2 SVGEGT. V lost 2 bases to trimming and J lost 6 bases, with 5 bases between them. CDR3 nucleotide sequence: TGTGCCAGCAGTTACGTCGTCAATGAGCAGTTCTTC. This codes for CASSYVVNEQFF.

This clonotype was seen only a few times. The chain links TRBV12-3 or TRBV12-4 to TRBJ2-5, with 13 nucleotides matching TRBD2. The CDR3 contains 18 residues. The ends lost 1 base at V and 5 bases at J; junction bases unmatched: 10. CDR3 DNA: TGTGCCAGCAGTTTAGGGGTCACTAGCGGGGGGGCCGGTGAGACCCAGTACTTC. The encoded protein is CASSLGVTSGGAGETQYF.

Only one count was recorded for this clonotype. V and J are TRBV6-4 and TRBJ2-2; no reliable D call. The ends were cut back, 6 bases at V and 7 bases at J, with 9 bases in the middle. CDR3 length equals 12 residues. The germline CDR1 and CDR2 sequences are MRHNA and SNTAGT. The CDR3 DNA is TGTGCCAGCAGGCCCCCTGGCGGGGAGCTGTTTTTT. This gives the protein CASRPPGGELFF.

There are many counts of this clonotype. V and J are TRBV6-1 and TRBJ2-7, with 7 nucleotides matching TRBD1. V dropped 6 bases and J dropped 1; count of bases not matched to a gene: 12. The CDR3 runs 16 residues. Per the germline V gene, CDR1 is MNHNS and CDR2 is SASEGT. CDR3: CASSKMRQGPSYEQYF. The CDR3 bases are TGTGCCAGCAGCAAAATGAGACAGGGCCCGTCCTACGAGCAGTACTTC.

The chain carries TRBV7-9 and TRBJ2-7, with 9 bases identical to TRBD2. Trimming took 8 bases from V and 3 from J; bases not matched to a gene: 8. The CDR3 length is 14 residues. Per the germline V gene, CDR1 is SEHNR and CDR2 is FQNEAQ (reference sequence). For the CDR3, the DNA is TGTGCCAGCGCCAGCGGGGGGCCCAACTACGAGCAGTACTTC. As protein: CASASGGPNYEQYF.

The chain has TRBV30 and TRBJ1-5, with TRBD1 matching over 9 bases. Trimming cost V 4 bases and J 4 bases; bases outside gene matches: 14. Germline-derived CDR1 and CDR2 are GTSNPN and SVGIG (reference sequence). CDR3 length equals 17 residues. As DNA, the CDR3 is TGTGCCTGGAACGACGCCCCGGGGACAGGGCTTAATCAGCCCCAGCATTTT. Protein: CAWNDAPGTGLNQPQHF.

This clonotype was seen at least ten times. This chain uses TRBV7-8 with TRBJ2-5; D unresolved. The CDR3 length is 14 residues. In germline, CDR1 is SGHVS, CDR2 FQNEAQ. V was pared by 5 bases and J by 5 bases, with 15 bases between. The CDR3 DNA reads as TGTGCCAGCAGCCCAGTGGATTCTATTGAGACCCAGTACTTC. Translating it yields CASSPVDSIETQYF. Full variable domain (rest looked up from reference TRBV7-8 and TRBJ2-5): GAGVSQSPRYKVAKRGQDVALRCDPISGHVSLFWYQQALGQGPEFLTYFQNEAQLDKSGLPSDRFFAERPEGSVSTLKIQRTQQEDSAVYLCASSPVDSIETQYFGPGTRLLVL.

This chain joins TRBV7-8 and TRBJ2-2, with TRBD2 matching 8 bases. J was trimmed by 5 bases and V by 6 bases; bases with no gene match: 14. CDR3 length: 17 amino acids. Germline V CDR1 and CDR2: SGHVS, FQNEAQ. The CDR3 bases are TGTGCCAGCAGATTCCGAACCGGGACTAGATCTACCGGGGAGCTGTTTTTT. It yields the protein CASRFRTGTRSTGELFF.

Only a few counts were recorded for this clonotype. The gene calls are TRBV5-1 and TRBJ2-1, with 15 positions matching TRBD2. J lost 8 bases, V lost 0 bases, and 3 bases had no gene match. Germline V gene data show CDR1 as SGHRS and CDR2 as YFSETQ. CDR3 length equals 16 residues. The CDR3 sequence: CASSLAGTSGGYEQFF. CDR3 in DNA: TGCGCCAGCAGCTTGGCCGGGACTAGCGGGGGGTATGAGCAGTTCTTC.

This clonotype was recorded a few times. The chain employs TRBV3-1 and TRBJ1-3; 9 nucleotides align to TRBD1. There are 17 residues in the CDR3. V was pared by 0 bases and J by 2 bases, with 5 bases of the junction left unmatched. Per germline, CDR1 LGHDT and CDR2 YNNKEL (reference sequence). The CDR3 nucleotides read TGTGCCAGCAGCCAAGACCCCGGGACAGGGACTGGAAACACCATATATTTT. As protein: CASSQDPGTGTGNTIYF.

The genes are TRBV7-4 and TRBJ1-2; D is perhaps TRBD1 (6 bases). This CDR3 is 14 amino acids long. CDR1 and CDR2 from the germline V gene are SGHVT and SQSDAQ. Trimming left V 1 base short and J 3 bases short, with 9 bases between. The CDR3 here is CASSLGTEYYGYTF. The CDR3 bases are TGTGCCAGCAGCTTAGGGACAGAGTACTATGGCTACACCTTC.

The table lists this clonotype with a few counts. The chain uses TRBV12-3 or TRBV12-4 and TRBJ2-3; 7 nucleotides line up with TRBD2. The V segment lost 0 bases and the J segment 2 bases; nucleotides outside the gene matches: 5. The CDR3 spans 16 residues. The chain's CDR3 is CASSLAGGRTTDTQYF. CDR3 bases: TGTGCCAGCAGTTTAGCGGGAGGGAGAACCACAGATACGCAGTATTTT.

This clonotype was detected a few times. The gene calls are TRBV4-2 and TRBJ2-1, with 7 bases lining up with TRBD2. J gave up 7 bases and V 4 bases, and 10 bases lay outside the gene matches. This CDR3 contains 15 residues. Looked up from germline, CDR1 is LGHNA and CDR2 is YNFKEQ. CDR3 amino acids: CASSPLGGANNEQFF. The CDR3 DNA sequence: TGTGCCAGCAGCCCACTGGGAGGGGCTAATAATGAGCAGTTCTTC.

V is TRBV11-2 and J is TRBJ1-2, with D perhaps TRBD1 (6 bases). Trimming left V 5 bases short and J 4 bases short, with 14 bases between. Germline CDR1 SGHAT, CDR2 FQNNGV. The CDR3 has 14 residues. The CDR3 spells CASSHGGLVYGYTF. DNA of the CDR3: TGTGCCAGCAGCCATGGGGGGCTGGTCTATGGCTACACCTTC.

This chain joins TRBV11-2 and TRBJ2-1; weak D call: TRBD2 (6 bases). The germline gives CDR1 SGHAT, CDR2 FQNNGV. CDR3 size: 16 residues. V lost 5 bases and J lost 4, with 18 bases in between. The CDR3 reads CASSTHPSGRYNEQFF. As DNA, the CDR3 is TGTGCCAGCAGCACCCACCCCAGCGGGCGATACAATGAGCAGTTCTTC.

This clonotype occurred a few times. This chain joins TRBV20-1 and TRBJ2-7; a weak D match, TRBD2 (6 bases). The CDR3 runs to 13 residues. V dropped 3 bases and J dropped 6 bases, with 15 bases sitting between them. In germline, CDR1 is DFQATT, CDR2 SNEGSKA (reference sequence). The CDR3 protein is CSARWRGDGEQYF. CDR3 DNA sequence: TGCAGTGCTAGGTGGAGGGGAGACGGCGAGCAGTACTTC.

This chain connects TRBV4-1 to TRBJ1-4; the D is unclear. Germline V CDR1 and CDR2: MGHRA, YSYEKL. This CDR3 has 15 amino acids. Trimming took 7 bases from V and 2 from J, leaving 14 bases between them. CDR3 nucleotides: TGCGCCAGCACCACCCGGGAGGGCACTAATGAAAAACTGTTTTTT. This sequence encodes CASTTREGTNEKLFF.